Sequencing of this TCR beta chain was carried out in a study of shared clonotypes between healthy human individuals. Notes on the study in general: Non-shared clonotypes had lower generation probabilities than clonotypes shared by all four sorted-subset donors.

Assay: immunoSEQ multiplex PCR; the TCRdb copy retains only in-frame clones and omits some. Of about 1.1 million clones listed, approximately 77% are singletons. On this clone itself: Its antigen is still unknown. Other DNA sequences in the same sample also yield this CDR3.

Germline V gene lookup returns CDR1 SGHRS and CDR2 YFSETQ. The CDR3 loop spans 15 amino acids. V was pared by 2 bases and J by 3 bases, with 13 bases between. The sample consisted of memory CD4+ T cells from PBMCs. Subset given: CD45RA-negative fraction. The gene calls are TRBV5-1 and TRBJ2-3, with TRBD2 as a possible D gene (6 bases). The sequence was collected from a man aged 18 to 29 in good health. Some clones in this sample may be carry-over from other donors' samples. Here the CDR3 DNA reads TGCGCCAGCAGCTTAGGTGGCGGGACGACAGATACGCAGTATTTT. Its protein product is CASSLGGGTTDTQYF.